Reported below is one T cell receptor beta chain. The data originate from a study of cytomegalovirus exposure and HLA in healthy donors. The PCR was carried out with 60 Vbeta primers and 13 Jbeta primers. Using immunoSEQ multiplex PCR, the repertoire was profiled, and TCRdb retains in-frame clones only, with some absent. The sample lists around 190,000 clones, 65% to 85% occurring once. J gave up 6 bases and V 1 base, and 11 bases lay outside the gene matches. CDR1 is SGHTA, CDR2 FQGNSA, per germline. The CDR3 has 19 residues. This receptor was taken from a woman in her 30s in good health and CMV-seronegative. The J gene is TRBJ2-1, the V gene TRBV7-2; 14 nucleotides align to TRBD2. The sample was PBMCs. The DNA for the CDR3 is TGTGCCAGCAGCTTAGGAATTATGGGACTAGCGGGAGCAGGCAATGAGCAGTTCTTC. Its translation is CASSLGIMGLAGAGNEQFF.